This T cell receptor beta chain was recovered during a study of read filtering for tumor transcriptome and immune sequencing. Study context: Roughly 8 patients were R-ISS I, some 15 were R-ISS II, more than five were R-ISS III. IR-seq gave about 3.5 to 10.27 million TCR reads per sample; RNA-seq gave roughly 80 to 1273. Study-wide points: Sorted CD138-negative bone marrow cells were not purified T cells. Without single-read clonotypes, shared clonotype proportions correlated more between IR-seq and RNA-seq.

As for this clonotype: Antigen: not known.

The CDR3 runs 13 residues. The V end was cut by 0 bases, the J end by 8 bases, with 10 bases between. The library was built from approximately 400 ng RNA with molecular barcoded adaptors for alpha/delta and beta/gamma chains. TCRdb re-called the reads with MiXCR, one entry per CDR3 protein. The sample has 90,000 or so distinct CDR3 sequences, around a fifth seen once. The sequence was obtained from a donor aged 40 or older with multiple myeloma. The chain links TRBV12-3 or TRBV12-4 to TRBJ1-2; the D is unclear. Sequencing was performed on a population of CD138-negative cells sorted from bone marrow. The CDR3 protein is CASSLAGTGGYTF. The DNA of the CDR3 is TGTGCCAGCAGTTTAGCGGGCACGGGAGGCTACACCTTC.